This entry lists 14 T cell receptor beta chains sequenced from one sample in a study of blood T cell repertoires in COVID-19. The data were produced by immunoSEQ multiplex PCR, yet TCRdb's version contains in-frame clones alone and is incomplete. The data show tens of thousands of clones, approximately 80% seen once. Material: peripheral blood. The receptors shown here come from a man aged 45-60 years with COVID-19, enrolled during active disease.

This chain uses TRBV30 with TRBJ2-7; D is possibly TRBD1 (6 bases). Trimming pared 0 bases from V and 3 bases from J, leaving 15 bases between. Germline CDR1 GTSNPN, CDR2 SVGIG (reference sequence). This CDR3 has 15 residues. CDR3 residues: CAWSVTGKGDYEQYF. The CDR3 DNA reads as TGTGCCTGGAGTGTAACGGGGAAGGGGGACTACGAGCAGTACTTC.

The rearrangement uses TRBV5-5 and TRBJ2-1; perhaps TRBD2 as D (6 bases). Germline V CDR1 and CDR2: SGHKS, YYEKEE (reference sequence). V lost 6 bases and J lost 1, with 17 bases in between. This CDR3 spans 16 amino acids. The CDR3 DNA reads as TGTGCCAGCAACTCCCTGGGGGGATTTTCCTACAATGAGCAGTTCTTC. Translation: CASNSLGGFSYNEQFF.

This chain joins TRBV27 and TRBJ1-4; 8 nucleotides align to TRBD1. Germline V gene sequence: CDR1 MNHEY, CDR2 SMNVEV (reference sequence). The junction had 6 bases not matched to a gene; V was cut back by 4 bases and J by 8 bases. This CDR3 has 14 residues. CDR3 bases: TGTGCCAGCAGTTCGACAGGGGCTAGGGAAAAACTGTTTTTT. It translates to CASSSTGAREKLFF.

The chain employs TRBV9 and TRBJ2-1; TRBD2 aligns across 11 bases. CDR1 is SGDLS and CDR2 is YYNGEE in the germline V gene. J was trimmed by 7 bases and V by 4 bases; bases with no gene match: 4. The CDR3 sequence is 14 residues long. CDR3 nucleotides: TGTGCCAGCAGCTCTAGCGGGGGGCTTAATGAGCAGTTCTTC. Protein sequence: CASSSSGGLNEQFF.

The rearrangement joins TRBV7-6 to TRBJ2-7; a weak D match, TRBD2 (6 bases). The CDR3 spans 16 residues. V was shortened by 0 bases and J by 9 bases, with 21 bases between the two germline ends. CDR1 is SGHVS and CDR2 is FNYEAQ in the germline V gene. CDR3 sequence (DNA): TGTGCCAGCAGCTTAGCGGTGGGGACTTTATACAGGCCGCAGTACTTC. It encodes CASSLAVGTLYRPQYF.

The CDR3 DNA reads TGTGCCAGCAGCTCCCGATCCAGCGGTACGCAGTATTTT. It is translated as CASSSRSSGTQYF. The rearrangement joins TRBV7-2 to TRBJ2-3, with a tentative D call TRBD2 (5 bases). Germline V lookup: CDR1 SGHTA, CDR2 FQGNSA. Trimming stripped 4 bases from V and 8 bases from J, with 13 bases between. The CDR3 is 13 amino acids.

The chain employs TRBV29-1 and TRBJ1-2; D not certain. The germline CDR1 and CDR2 sequences are SQVTM and ANQGSEA. The CDR3 covers 16 residues. Trimming stripped 1 base from V and 3 bases from J, with 18 bases between. CDR3 nucleotide sequence: TGCAGCGTTGAAGGGCAGGATCGTAATTTAGACTATGGCTACACCTTC. Amino acids: CSVEGQDRNLDYGYTF.

This sequence joins TRBV11-3 and TRBJ2-2; 8 nucleotides match TRBD1. After removal of 2 bases from V and 7 bases from J, the junction contained 6 bases not matched to a gene. CDR3 length: 15 residues. Germline CDR1 reads SGHNT; CDR2 reads YENEEA. CDR3: CASSLSSGGHGELFF. In nucleotides, the CDR3 is TGTGCCAGCAGCTTATCCTCAGGGGGCCACGGGGAGCTGTTTTTT.

The chain carries TRBV6-6 and TRBJ1-5, with unresolved D. Germline CDR1 MNHNY, CDR2 SVGAGI (reference sequence). The V end lost 6 bases, the J end lost 0 bases, and 12 bases lay between the germline ends. The CDR3 extends over 15 amino acids. The CDR3 here is CASSRSTDSNQPQHF. The CDR3 DNA is TGTGCCAGCAGCCGTTCTACAGATAGCAATCAGCCCCAGCATTTT.

This rearrangement joins TRBV27 to TRBJ2-4; tentatively, D is TRBD2 (7 bases). CDR1 and CDR2 (germline): MNHEY, SMNVEV (reference sequence). The CDR3 runs 17 residues. V gave up 2 bases and J gave up 1 base, with 15 bases separating them. Here the CDR3 reads CASSLLHREGAKNIQYF. DNA of the CDR3: TGTGCCAGCAGTTTACTCCACAGGGAGGGGGCCAAAAACATTCAGTACTTC.

This clone was seen a handful of times. The junction differs from germline at one of its ends, possibly a read error. V usage is TRBV11-3 and J usage is TRBJ2-2; 9 bases are a match to TRBD1. The CDR3 has 14 residues. From germline, CDR1 is SGHNT and CDR2 YENEEA. CDR3 DNA: TGCGGGTTCCGGCGACAGGGGGACACCGGGGAGCTGTTTTTT. Its protein product is CGFRRQGDTGELFF.

This chain links TRBV29-1 with TRBJ1-5; 8 nucleotides match TRBD1. The CDR3 length is 13 residues. From germline, CDR1 is SQVTM and CDR2 ANQGSEA. V dropped 4 bases and J dropped 5; count of bases not matched to a gene: 4. CDR3 sequence (DNA): TGCAGCGTTGGTGGACAGGGTGATCAGCCCCAGCATTTT. It is translated as CSVGGQGDQPQHF.

The rearrangement uses TRBV10-3 and TRBJ1-1; 8 bases are shared with TRBD1. V lost 3 bases to trimming and J lost 2 bases; unmatched junction nucleotides: 5. The CDR3 sequence is 15 residues long. The germline gives CDR1 ENHRY, CDR2 SYGVKD. CDR3 amino acids: CAISDSGGDNTEAFF. DNA of the CDR3: TGTGCCATCAGTGATTCAGGGGGCGATAACACTGAAGCTTTCTTT.

The chain joins TRBV4-3 to TRBJ1-3, with D unclear. Germline V gene data show CDR1 as LGHNA and CDR2 as YSLEER. The CDR3 is 15 residues long. V gave up 4 bases and J gave up 6 bases, with 16 bases separating them. The CDR3 DNA sequence: TGCGCCAGCAGCCTATTCGGGGATATTGAAAACACCATATATTTT. Protein sequence: CASSLFGDIENTIYF.